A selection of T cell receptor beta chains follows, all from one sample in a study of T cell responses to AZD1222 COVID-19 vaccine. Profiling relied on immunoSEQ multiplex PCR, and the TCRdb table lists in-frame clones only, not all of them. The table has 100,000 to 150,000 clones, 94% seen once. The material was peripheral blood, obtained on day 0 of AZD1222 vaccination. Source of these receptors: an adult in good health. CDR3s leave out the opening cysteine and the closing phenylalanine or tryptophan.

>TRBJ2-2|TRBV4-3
ASSRGLAGASWSGELF
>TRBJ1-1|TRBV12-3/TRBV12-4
ASSDGRPEAF
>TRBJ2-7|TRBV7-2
ASRLTGTGVYEQY
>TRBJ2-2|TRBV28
ASTNGATSTGELF
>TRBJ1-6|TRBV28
ASSPARVNSPLH
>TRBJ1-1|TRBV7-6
ASSPKTNTEAF
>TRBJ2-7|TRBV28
ASNRKGAGGYEQY
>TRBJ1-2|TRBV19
ASSTGQGLYGYT
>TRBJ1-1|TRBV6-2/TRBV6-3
ASSYVAMGTEAF
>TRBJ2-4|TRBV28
ASSLTGTSVTTAMGAKNIQY
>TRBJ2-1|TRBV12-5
ASGALGHNEQF
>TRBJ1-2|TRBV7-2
ASSLPGQGYGYT
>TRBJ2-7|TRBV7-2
ASSLDEAGLAHEQY
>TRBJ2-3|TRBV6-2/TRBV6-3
ASSYRTSGSLDTQY
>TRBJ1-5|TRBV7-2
ASSPALYQPQH
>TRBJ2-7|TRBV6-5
ASGAGVEQY
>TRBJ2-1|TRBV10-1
ASNPLHRPPGNEQF